These 5 T cell receptor beta chains share one sample of origin, sequenced in a study of CD8+ T cells in alopecia areata (dated by TCRdb to 2017 to 2018). The label giving this sample's time point can be read as: about 4 weeks on oral tofacitinib. Read against the paper, the sample's treatment or condition label means: oral pan-JAK inhibitor, 5-10 mg twice daily. The library was made by the immunoSEQ multiplex PCR assay. RNA was extracted from all samples and reverse transcribed into cDNA, which served as template for TCR sequencing. TCRdb took over this immuneACCESS table, retaining in-frame rearrangements with V and J assigned. Such tables are incomplete; in checked studies, under half of the missing clones stem from an unresolved V gene, and the remainder is unexplained. Across this sample there are around 120,000 clones, with 53% seen only once. The top ten clonotypes cover approximately 0.5% of the sample.

The sequencing here drew on CD4+ T cells sorted from blood, taken at week 4, from a patient treated with tofacitinib. These receptors all come from a human donor with alopecia areata.

The CDR3 nucleotides read TGTGCCAGCAGCATCCGATCGGCCTTACCTACCGGGGAGCTGTTTTTT. Translated, it gives CASSIRSALPTGELFF. The chain links TRBV7-9 to TRBJ2-2; D unclear. V was pared by 5 bases and J by 5 bases, with 18 bases between. CDR3 length equals 16 residues. The germline V gene encodes CDR1 SEHNR and CDR2 FQNEAQ (reference sequence).

The V call is TRBV7-2, the J call TRBJ1-1; D is perhaps TRBD1 (5 bases). Trimming shortened V by 5 bases and J by 0 bases, and 13 bases separated the two germline ends. The CDR3 has 15 amino acids. Germline V gene sequence: CDR1 SGHTA, CDR2 FQGNSA. CDR3 amino acids: CASSHAGTLNTEAFF. CDR3 DNA: TGTGCCAGCAGCCACGCCGGGACTTTGAACACTGAAGCTTTCTTT.

There are a few counts of this clone. This sequence joins TRBV19 and TRBJ2-7; D is possibly TRBD1 (6 bases). Trimming shortened V by 4 bases and J by 0 bases, and 13 bases separated the two germline ends. The CDR3 spans 15 residues. The germline gives CDR1 LNHDA, CDR2 SQIVND (reference sequence). This CDR3 is CASSKSQGYSYEQYF. The CDR3 region has the DNA TGTGCCAGTAGTAAATCACAGGGATACTCCTACGAGCAGTACTTC.

V is TRBV9 and J is TRBJ2-6; D is uncertain. Germline CDR1 reads SGDLS; CDR2 reads YYNGEE. The CDR3 spans 15 residues. Deletions cut 0 bases from V and 0 bases from J, with 4 bases between. The CDR3 nucleotides read TGTGCCAGCAGCGTAGACTCCTCTGGGGCCAACGTCCTGACTTTC. Residues: CASSVDSSGANVLTF.

The V and J genes are TRBV6-5 and TRBJ2-7; a possible D gene is TRBD1 (6 bases). This CDR3 contains 14 residues. V lost 2 bases and J lost 2, with 10 bases in between. From germline, CDR1 is MNHEY and CDR2 SVGAGI. The CDR3 coding sequence is TGTGCCAGCAGTTACAGCACAGGGACCTACGAGCAGTACTTC. Translating it yields CASSYSTGTYEQYF.